The 14 T cell receptor beta chains given below trace back to one sample, sequenced in a study of post-analysis software for immune sequencing data. Carried by the TCR beta cDNA libraries were unique molecular identifiers. From the PCR reads, TCRdb called clonotypes with MiXCR, one entry per CDR3 protein. The data contain some 700,000 distinct CDR3 sequences, approximately 59% of them singletons. For these TCRs, the target antigens are not known. Study-wide points: Among four to six TRBV segments more frequent in patients than controls were TRBV5-6, TRBV5-1 and TRBV20-1.

Material for sequencing was blood. Receptors were obtained from a girl aged 2-10 years with multiple sclerosis.

This clonotype was found a few times. The chain employs TRBV20-1 and TRBJ1-5; 8 bases are a match to TRBD1. Germline values: CDR1 DFQATT, CDR2 SNEGSKA (reference sequence). This CDR3 comprises 15 residues. Losses at the gene ends were 0 bases for V and 7 bases for J; bases not matched to a gene: 8. Here the CDR3 reads CSARELTGGGQPQHF. The CDR3 nucleotides are TGCAGTGCTAGAGAACTCACAGGGGGTGGACAGCCCCAGCATTTT.

This clonotype was detected only a few times. The V and J genes are TRBV7-9 and TRBJ2-7; D may be TRBD1 (5 bases). CDR1 SEHNR and CDR2 FQNEAQ come from the germline V gene (reference sequence). The CDR3 totals 16 residues. Trimming removed 4 bases from V and 1 base from J, with 17 bases in between. CDR3 sequence reads: CASSSPTAYFSYEQYF. CDR3 DNA: TGTGCCAGCAGCTCCCCGACAGCTTACTTTTCCTACGAGCAGTACTTC.

V usage is TRBV28 and J usage is TRBJ1-6; D unclear. The length of the CDR3 is 12 residues. The V end lost 7 bases, the J end lost 9 bases, and 10 bases lay between the germline ends. Germline CDR1 is MDHEN and CDR2 is SYDVKM. CDR3 nucleotides: TGTGCCAGCACCCACCCGGGTTCACCCCTCCACTTT. This codes for CASTHPGSPLHF.

This chain links TRBV12-3 or TRBV12-4 with TRBJ1-4; 9 bases are a match to TRBD1. With 7 bases clipped from V and 8 bases from J, the junction kept 8 bases outside the gene matches. CDR3 length: 14 residues. DNA of the CDR3: TGTGCCAGCAATGCCGGGACAGGGATAGAAAAACTGTTTTTT. Translation: CASNAGTGIEKLFF.

The rearrangement links TRBV12-3 or TRBV12-4 to TRBJ2-4; D call uncertain. The CDR3 sequence is 12 residues long. V lost 8 bases and J lost 0, with 5 bases in between. In DNA, the CDR3 is TGTGCCAGCCAGATAGCCAAAAACATTCAGTACTTC. This encodes CASQIAKNIQYF.

The V gene is TRBV25-1, the J gene TRBJ2-1; tentative D call: TRBD2 (6 bases). With 1 base removed from V and 4 bases from J, the gap between germline ends came to 20 bases. This CDR3 is 18 amino acids long. Germline CDR1 MGHDK, CDR2 SYGVNS. CDR3 in DNA: TGTGCCAGCAGTGAATCTATGCTAGTCGCGGGACCTTACAATGAGCAGTTCTTC. It encodes CASSESMLVAGPYNEQFF.

The rearrangement links TRBV20-1 to TRBJ2-5; D unresolved. The germline V gene has CDR1 DFQATT and CDR2 SNEGSKA (reference sequence). V was clipped by 1 base and J by 5 bases, with 17 bases between them. This CDR3 spans 15 amino acids. The CDR3 bases are TGCAGTGCTAGAGGGGGATGGGAATGGACGGAGACCCAGTACTTC. Amino acid sequence: CSARGGWEWTETQYF.

The V gene is TRBV29-1, the J gene TRBJ2-5; D tentatively reads TRBD1 or TRBD2 (6 bases each). Germline V gene sequence: CDR1 SQVTM, CDR2 ANQGSEA. V was pared by 2 bases and J by 4 bases, with 11 bases between. The CDR3 loop spans 13 amino acids. In DNA form, the CDR3 reads TGCAGCGTTGAAAGGTCGGGGGCAGAGACCCAGTACTTC. Amino acid sequence: CSVERSGAETQYF.

The J gene is TRBJ2-7, the V gene TRBV7-3; weak D call: TRBD1 (6 bases). Germline V lookup: CDR1 SGHTA, CDR2 FQGTGA. The V end was cut by 1 base, the J end by 0 bases, with 19 bases between. The CDR3 extends over 18 amino acids. The CDR3 bases are TGTGCCAGCAGCTTAAGGGGGCCAGAAGCAACTTTCTCCTACGAGCAGTACTTC. Translating gives CASSLRGPEATFSYEQYF.

The chain has TRBV20-1 and TRBJ2-7; TRBD1 matches at 10 bases. Per germline, CDR1 DFQATT and CDR2 SNEGSKA (reference sequence). V trimming: 3 bases; J trimming: 4 bases; junction bases outside the gene matches: 6. The CDR3 is 14 amino acids. CDR3 nucleotide sequence: TGCAGTGCTAGTCGGGACAGGGGAAGATACGAGCAGTACTTC. This sequence encodes CSASRDRGRYEQYF.

The V call is TRBV28, the J call TRBJ1-5; D is unclear. Germline V gene lookup returns CDR1 MDHEN and CDR2 SYDVKM. The V end lost 9 bases, the J end lost 1 base, and 10 bases lay between the germline ends. This CDR3 has 13 residues. CDR3 sequence reads: CASNEESNQPQHF. CDR3 sequence (DNA): TGTGCCAGTAATGAGGAGAGCAATCAGCCCCAGCATTTT.

The chain carries TRBV9 and TRBJ2-1; TRBD1 is a possible D gene (5 bases). This CDR3 has 12 amino acids. The V end lost 4 bases, the J end lost 12 bases, and 14 bases lay between the germline ends. Per germline, CDR1 SGDLS and CDR2 YYNGEE. CDR3 loop: CASSPNTGRQFF. Written as DNA, the CDR3 is TGTGCCAGCAGCCCAAATACAGGCAGGCAGTTCTTC.

This chain joins TRBV6-4 and TRBJ2-3, with TRBD2 matching over 8 bases. The trim removed 3 bases at V and 3 bases at J, leaving 8 bases unmatched. CDR1 MRHNA and CDR2 SNTAGT come from the germline V gene. The CDR3 loop spans 16 amino acids. In DNA, the CDR3 is TGTGCCAGCAGTGATAGGAGCGGGGGTGATACAGATACGCAGTATTTT. Amino acid sequence: CASSDRSGGDTDTQYF.

The gene calls are TRBV2 and TRBJ2-7; tentative D call: TRBD1 (6 bases). V lost 3 bases and J lost 3, with 12 bases in between. The CDR3 totals 14 residues. Per germline, CDR1 SNHLY and CDR2 FYNNEI. The CDR3 DNA reads as TGTGCCAGCAGTGATCCAGGGGTCGTCTACGAGCAGTACTTC. This encodes CASSDPGVVYEQYF.